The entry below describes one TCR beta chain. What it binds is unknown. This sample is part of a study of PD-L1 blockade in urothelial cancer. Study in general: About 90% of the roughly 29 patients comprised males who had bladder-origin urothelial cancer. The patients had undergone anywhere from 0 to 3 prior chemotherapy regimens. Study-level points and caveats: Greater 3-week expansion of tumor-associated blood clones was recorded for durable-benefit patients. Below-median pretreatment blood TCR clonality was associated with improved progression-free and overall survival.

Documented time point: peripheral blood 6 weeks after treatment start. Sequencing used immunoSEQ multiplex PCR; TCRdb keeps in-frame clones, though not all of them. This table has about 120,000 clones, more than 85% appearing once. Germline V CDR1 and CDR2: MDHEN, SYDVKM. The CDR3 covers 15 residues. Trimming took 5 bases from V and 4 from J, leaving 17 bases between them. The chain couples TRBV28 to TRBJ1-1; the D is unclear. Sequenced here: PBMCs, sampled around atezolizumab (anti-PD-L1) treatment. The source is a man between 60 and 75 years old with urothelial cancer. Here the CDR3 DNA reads TGTGCCAGCAGTACACCTATCCTAAGCGGCACTGAAGCTTTCTTT. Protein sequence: CASSTPILSGTEAFF. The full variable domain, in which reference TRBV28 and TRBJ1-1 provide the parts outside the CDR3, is DVKVTQSSRYLVKRTGEKVFLECVQDMDHENMFWYRQDPGLGLRLIYFSYDVKMKEKGDIPEGYSVSREKKERFSLILESASTNQTSMYLCASSTPILSGTEAFFGQGTRLTVV.